A single sample is the source of the 28 T cell receptor beta chains below, sequenced in a study of OX40 agonist ivuxolimab in advanced cancers. TCRdb's copy holds only in-frame clones and misses some; the assay was immunoSEQ multiplex PCR. Counted here are 70,000 to 85,000 clones, 85% to 95% occurring once; the ten biggest clones make up 0.55% to 0.8%. Sequencing was performed on CD4+ or CD8+ T cells sorted from blood, taken in a trial of the OX40 agonist ivuxolimab. The receptors come from an adult with an advanced solid tumor such as melanoma, head and neck, liver or kidney cancer.

This chain joins TRBV4-2 and TRBJ2-7, with no clear D. CDR1 is LGHNA, CDR2 YNFKEQ, per germline. The CDR3 has 13 amino acids. Trimming left V 0 bases short and J 7 bases short, with 10 bases between. In DNA, the CDR3 is TGTGCCAGCAGCCAAGAATGGGCTAGGGAGCAGTACTTC. Protein: CASSQEWAREQYF.

This clone occurred a few times. The chain has TRBV9 and TRBJ1-2; TRBD1 is a possible D gene (6 bases). This CDR3 has 16 residues. The germline V gene has CDR1 SGDLS and CDR2 YYNGEE. Trimming left V 4 bases short and J 1 base short, with 17 bases between. The DNA for the CDR3 is TGTGCCAGCAGCTCCGAGTGGGGGGGGCTTAACTATGGCTACACCTTC. Encoded protein: CASSSEWGGLNYGYTF. The full variable domain, its missing parts supplied by reference TRBV9 and TRBJ1-2, is DSGVTQTPKHLITATGQRVTLRCSPRSGDLSVYWYQQSLDQGLQFLIQYYNGEERAKGNILERFSAQQFPDLHSELNLSSLELGDSALYFCASSSEWGGLNYGYTFGSGTRLTVV.

The chain uses TRBV19 and TRBJ2-5; 10 bases fit TRBD2. The length of the CDR3 is 14 residues. Trimming took 5 bases from V and 4 from J; bases not matched to a gene: 4. CDR1 LNHDA and CDR2 SQIVND come from the germline V gene (reference sequence). As DNA, the CDR3 is TGTGCCAGTAGTGCACGACTAGCGGGAGAGACCCAGTACTTC. Its protein is CASSARLAGETQYF.

The chain links TRBV18 to TRBJ2-7; D remains unclear. Germline CDR1 and CDR2: KGHSH and LQKENI. Trimming pared 8 bases from V and 0 bases from J, leaving 8 bases between. The CDR3 consists of 12 residues. The CDR3 DNA sequence: TGTGCCAGCGCGACCGGCTCCTACGAGCAGTACTTC. Encoded protein: CASATGSYEQYF.

V gene TRBV11-1 combines with J gene TRBJ1-2; D is unclear. The CDR3 covers 13 residues. Trimming took off 4 bases at V and 10 bases at J, with 16 bases between the two ends. Germline loops: CDR1 SGHAT, CDR2 FQDESV (reference sequence). This CDR3 reads CASSSASAVTYTF. CDR3 nucleotide sequence: TGTGCCAGCAGCTCTGCCTCTGCAGTCACCTACACCTTC.

The V and J genes are TRBV9 and TRBJ2-3, with 9 bases identical to TRBD2. The CDR3 length is 17 residues. Trimming at V came to 3 bases and at J to 4 bases, leaving 12 bases not matched to a gene. The germline V gene has CDR1 SGDLS and CDR2 YYNGEE. The CDR3 coding sequence is TGTGCCAGCAGCGCGCGTGCCCGTAGCGGGAGCGCAGATACGCAGTATTTT. As protein: CASSARARSGSADTQYF.

The chain couples TRBV4-1 to TRBJ2-7, with TRBD1 matching over 7 bases. The CDR3 length is 13 residues. J gave up 2 bases and V 3 bases, and 1 base lay outside the gene matches. Looked up from germline, CDR1 is MGHRA and CDR2 is YSYEKL. As DNA, the CDR3 is TGCGCCAGCAGCCAGGGACAGCCCTACGAGCAGTACTTC. Its translation is CASSQGQPYEQYF.

The V and J genes are TRBV19 and TRBJ2-1; D may be TRBD2 (5 bases). The ends were cut back, 3 bases at V and 10 bases at J, with 16 bases in the middle. The germline V gene encodes CDR1 LNHDA and CDR2 SQIVND (reference sequence). CDR3 size: 14 residues. For the CDR3, the DNA is TGTGCCAGTAGTATCCAGAGGGTCAGGAAGGAGCAGTTCTTC. It encodes CASSIQRVRKEQFF.

The chain is built from TRBV4-1 and TRBJ2-2, with D perhaps given as TRBD1 or TRBD2 (6 bases each). Germline V gene sequence: CDR1 MGHRA, CDR2 YSYEKL. This CDR3 has 14 amino acids. Deletions cut 4 bases from V and 6 bases from J, with 12 bases between. The CDR3 protein is CASSLLGGPGELFF. As DNA, the CDR3 is TGCGCCAGCAGCCTTCTAGGGGGGCCCGGGGAGCTGTTTTTT.

The chain has TRBV10-3 and TRBJ2-3; a possible D gene is TRBD2 (5 bases). Trimming cost V 5 bases and J 7 bases, with 10 bases left between them. This CDR3 comprises 12 residues. Germline V CDR1 and CDR2: ENHRY, SYGVKD. CDR3 sequence: CAISTPGNTQYF. CDR3 coding DNA: TGTGCCATCAGTACCCCGGGAAATACGCAGTATTTT.

The chain joins TRBV18 to TRBJ1-2; D gene unclear. From germline, CDR1 is KGHSH and CDR2 LQKENI. The CDR3 length is 14 residues. V was pared by 0 bases and J by 8 bases, with 13 bases between. CDR3 sequence reads: CASSPPGEALGYTF. The DNA for the CDR3 is TGTGCCAGCTCACCACCAGGCGAGGCGCTGGGCTACACCTTC. The whole variable domain, filled in from reference TRBV18 and TRBJ1-2, reads NAGVMQNPRHLVRRRGQEARLRCSPMKGHSHVYWYRQLPEEGLKFMVYLQKENIIDESGMPKERFSAEFPKEGPSILRIQQVVRGDSAAYFCASSPPGEALGYTFGSGTRLTVV.

V and J are TRBV5-1 and TRBJ1-1, with D perhaps matching TRBD1 (5 bases). Trimming pared 4 bases from V and 1 base from J, leaving 8 bases between. Germline V CDR1 and CDR2: SGHRS, YFSETQ. The CDR3 length is 13 residues. DNA for the CDR3: TGCGCCAGCAGCACGGGACCGAACACTGAAGCTTTCTTT. Its translation is CASSTGPNTEAFF. Variable domain in full (rest from reference TRBV5-1 and TRBJ1-1): KAGVTQTPRYLIKTRGQQVTLSCSPISGHRSVSWYQQTPGQGLQFLFEYFSETQRNKGNFPGRFSGRQFSNSRSEMNVSTLELGDSALYLCASSTGPNTEAFFGQGTRLTVV.

The chain has TRBV11-3 and TRBJ2-7; 11 nucleotides agree with TRBD2. The CDR3 runs 14 residues. V trimming: 6 bases; J trimming: 5 bases; junction bases outside the gene matches: 6. The germline CDR1 and CDR2 sequences are SGHNT and YENEEA. The CDR3 loop is CASSFSGRDHEQYF. The CDR3 DNA reads TGTGCCAGCAGTTTTAGCGGGAGGGACCACGAGCAGTACTTC.

The V and J genes are TRBV14 and TRBJ1-4; 7 bases are a match to TRBD1. V shed 4 bases, J shed 8 bases, and the junction held 10 bases outside the gene matches. The CDR3 loop spans 15 amino acids. Germline V gene lookup returns CDR1 SGHDN and CDR2 FVKESK. Here the CDR3 DNA reads TGTGCCAGCAGCCCCTCTGCAGGGGGGTCCGAAAAACTGTTTTTT. Translation: CASSPSAGGSEKLFF. Full variable domain (remainder filled in from reference TRBV14 and TRBJ1-4): EAGVTQFPSHSVIEKGQTVTLRCDPISGHDNLYWYRRVMGKEIKFLLHFVKESKQDESGMPNNRFLAERTGGTYSTLKVQPAELEDSGVYFCASSPSAGGSEKLFFGSGTQLSVL.

This sequence joins TRBV6-1 and TRBJ2-5; 8 nucleotides agree with TRBD1. V gave up 4 bases and J gave up 7 bases; unmatched junction bases: 11. The germline V gene has CDR1 MNHNS and CDR2 SASEGT. This CDR3 region has 15 residues. CDR3: CASSARQGAPGTQYF. The CDR3 nucleotides read TGTGCCAGCAGTGCCCGCCAGGGGGCCCCGGGGACCCAGTACTTC.

The genes are TRBV27 and TRBJ2-3, with TRBD2 as a possible D gene (10 bases). CDR1 and CDR2 from the germline V gene are MNHEY and SMNVEV (reference sequence). The CDR3 is made up of 16 amino acids. The V and J ends lost 6 bases and 9 bases respectively, with 25 bases between them. This CDR3 is CASSPILAGGQGTQYF. The CDR3 DNA is TGTGCCAGCAGCCCCATCTTAGCGGGAGGACAGGGGACGCAGTATTTT.

In its sample, this clone was seen once. DNA for the CDR3: TGTGCCAGCTCCGGGACATACACAGATACGCAGTATTTT. It specifies CASSGTYTDTQYF. This chain connects TRBV18 to TRBJ2-3; D possibly corresponds to TRBD1 (6 bases). Trimming shortened V by 6 bases and J by 2 bases, and 9 bases separated the two germline ends. The CDR3 contains 13 residues. CDR1 KGHSH and CDR2 LQKENI come from the germline V gene.

The rearrangement joins TRBV5-1 to TRBJ2-7, with D perhaps matching TRBD1 (6 bases). Germline CDR1 reads SGHRS; CDR2 reads YFSETQ. V dropped 3 bases and J dropped 3 bases, with 16 bases sitting between them. The CDR3 covers 15 residues. In DNA form, the CDR3 reads TGCGCCAGCAGCTACAAGCTTGGGGGCGGCTACGAGCAGTACTTC. It encodes CASSYKLGGGYEQYF.

The chain joins TRBV15 to TRBJ2-1, with D maybe TRBD1 (5 bases). Trimming cost V 1 base and J 9 bases, with 7 bases left between them. CDR3 length: 12 residues. CDR1 and CDR2 (germline): LNHNV, YYDKDF (reference sequence). In DNA, the CDR3 is TGTGCCACCAGCAGAGGTGGGGCTGAGCAGTTCTTC. Encoded protein: CATSRGGAEQFF.

The chain is built from TRBV6-1 and TRBJ2-7; D is uncertain. Trimming took off 3 bases at V and 4 bases at J, with 4 bases between the two ends. The germline V gene encodes CDR1 MNHNS and CDR2 SASEGT. The CDR3 is 11 amino acids. The CDR3: CASSDLYEQYF. The CDR3 DNA reads as TGTGCCAGCAGTGATCTATACGAGCAGTACTTC.

This clone was seen a handful of times. The chain employs TRBV19 and TRBJ2-1; tentatively, D is TRBD1 or TRBD2 (5 bases each). The germline V gene has CDR1 LNHDA and CDR2 SQIVND (reference sequence). The CDR3 consists of 14 residues. V was trimmed by 8 bases and J by 3 bases, leaving 14 bases between them. Here the CDR3 reads CASWDRVVYNEQFF. CDR3 nucleotides: TGTGCCAGTTGGGACCGCGTCGTCTACAATGAGCAGTTCTTC.

The rearrangement links TRBV6-6 to TRBJ1-5; D unresolved. V lost 2 bases and J lost 0, with 11 bases in between. The CDR3 is 16 amino acids. Per the germline V gene, CDR1 is MNHNY and CDR2 is SVGAGI (reference sequence). CDR3 protein: CASSYRLGSSNQPQHF. The CDR3 DNA sequence: TGTGCCAGCAGTTACCGTCTGGGATCTAGCAATCAGCCCCAGCATTTT.

The chain employs TRBV2 and TRBJ2-2, with D maybe TRBD1 (5 bases). Germline lookup yields CDR1 SNHLY and CDR2 FYNNEI. The V gene lost 6 bases and the J gene lost 3 bases, with 11 bases spanning the gap. The CDR3 is made up of 14 amino acids. The CDR3: CASRADSYTGELFF. DNA of the CDR3: TGTGCCAGCAGAGCAGACAGTTACACCGGGGAGCTGTTTTTT. Drawing the rest from reference TRBV2 and TRBJ2-2, the complete variable domain is EPEVTQTPSHQVTQMGQEVILRCVPISNHLYFYWYRQILGQKVEFLVSFYNNEISEKSEIFDDQFSVERPDGSNFTLKIRSTKLEDSAMYFCASRADSYTGELFFGEGSRLTVL.

The chain joins TRBV7-9 to TRBJ2-3; TRBD1 might be the D (6 bases). The CDR3 length is 16 residues. Trimming stripped 5 bases from V and 2 bases from J, with 17 bases between. Germline V gives CDR1 SEHNR, CDR2 FQNEAQ (reference sequence). The CDR3: CASSPLMTGTTDTQYF. The CDR3 nucleotides are TGTGCCAGCAGCCCCCTTATGACAGGCACCACAGATACGCAGTATTTT.

This clone was counted a single time. DNA for the CDR3: TGTGCCAGCAGCTCGCGGGGGGCAGGCAATGAGCAGTTCTTC. Protein: CASSSRGAGNEQFF. V and J are TRBV7-3 and TRBJ2-1; 8 bases match TRBD2. The germline CDR1 and CDR2 sequences are SGHTA and FQGTGA. J lost 6 bases, V lost 4 bases, and 5 bases had no gene match. The CDR3 loop spans 14 amino acids.

The rearrangement links TRBV19 to TRBJ1-2; tentative D call: TRBD1 (5 bases). This CDR3 has 14 amino acids. Trimming removed 1 base from V and 2 bases from J, with 8 bases in between. Germline V gene lookup returns CDR1 LNHDA and CDR2 SQIVND (reference sequence). In DNA, the CDR3 is TGTGCCAGTAGTATAGCGAGGGGAAACTATGGCTACACCTTC. Translated: CASSIARGNYGYTF. The variable domain in full, with the rest retrieved from reference TRBV19 and TRBJ1-2, is DGGITQSPKYLFRKEGQNVTLSCEQNLNHDAMYWYRQDPGQGLRLIYYSQIVNDFQKGDIAEGYSVSREKKESFPLTVTSAQKNPTAFYLCASSIARGNYGYTFGSGTRLTVV.

The V and J genes are TRBV14 and TRBJ1-1; D remains ambiguous. Germline CDR1 reads SGHDN; CDR2 reads FVKESK. This CDR3 comprises 14 residues. Between the trimmed V and J ends, which lost 2 bases and 8 bases, there was a span of 15 bases. The CDR3, as DNA: TGTGCCAGCAGCCAAAAGGGTGCGCGAGACGAAGCTTTCTTT. This encodes CASSQKGARDEAFF. The variable domain in full, completed from reference TRBV14 and TRBJ1-1, reads EAGVTQFPSHSVIEKGQTVTLRCDPISGHDNLYWYRRVMGKEIKFLLHFVKESKQDESGMPNNRFLAERTGGTYSTLKVQPAELEDSGVYFCASSQKGARDEAFFGQGTRLTVV.

This rearrangement joins TRBV7-3 to TRBJ1-6; weak D call: TRBD1 (5 bases). V was cut by 5 bases and J by 5 bases, with 13 bases left in between. Germline CDR1 and CDR2: SGHTA and FQGTGA. This CDR3 contains 15 residues. The DNA for the CDR3 is TGTGCCAGCAGCCCCACCGGGGGTCATAATTCACCCCTCCACTTT. Its protein product is CASSPTGGHNSPLHF.